This T cell receptor beta chain was observed in a study of identical twins. TCRdb independently ran MiXCR on the 5' RACE reads; one entry per CDR3 protein. This table holds hundreds of thousands of distinct CDR3 sequences, 18% found once. This clonotype was seen more than once but under ten times. Per the germline V gene, CDR1 is KGHSH and CDR2 is LQKENI. V lost 3 bases, J lost 16 bases, and 9 bases stayed unmatched. The CDR3 extends over 12 amino acids. These data were also reused for a study on T cells expressing NK-cell markers.

Sequencing was done on a sample of PBMCs. The chain has TRBV18 and TRBJ2-1; 7 bases map to TRBD2. The TCR comes from a woman aged 18-29 years in good health. The CDR3 bases are TGTGCCAGCTCACCCCAGGGAGGCGGGAGCTTCTTC. The encoded protein is CASSPQGGGSFF.